Each of the 8 T cell receptor beta chains below was sequenced from the same sample in a study of T cells in tuberculosis. Sequencing was performed with immunoSEQ multiplex PCR; in TCRdb, only in-frame clones are kept and a portion is missing. The repertoire holds tens of thousands of clones, with nearly 97% as singletons. The sample comprised PBMCs. The receptors were sampled from a donor aged 10 to 29 with latent tuberculosis or without tuberculosis infection.

This chain uses TRBV19 with TRBJ1-2, with 9 bases fitting TRBD1. The V and J ends lost 10 bases and 7 bases, in that order; junction bases with no gene match: 10. Germline V gives CDR1 LNHDA, CDR2 SQIVND (reference sequence). The CDR3 is 13 amino acids. The CDR3 loop is CATGTGSFSGYTF. The CDR3 DNA is TGTGCCACAGGGACAGGGAGCTTTAGTGGCTACACCTTC.

This sequence joins TRBV5-1 and TRBJ1-6, with D perhaps TRBD1 (6 bases). Germline assignment: CDR1 SGHRS and CDR2 YFSETQ. Trimming took off 0 bases at V and 10 bases at J, with 17 bases between the two ends. The CDR3 runs 16 residues. The CDR3 region has the DNA TGCGCCAGCAGCTTGGCCCCGCCAGGGGAGGGCTCACCCCTCCACTTT. It codes for CASSLAPPGEGSPLHF.

The chain couples TRBV2 to TRBJ2-5; TRBD2 might be the D (5 bases). Trimming removed 8 bases from V and 4 bases from J, with 8 bases in between. The CDR3 is made up of 11 amino acids. Germline CDR1 is SNHLY and CDR2 is FYNNEI. The CDR3 here is CASGERETQYF. The CDR3 bases are TGTGCCAGCGGGGAGCGAGAGACCCAGTACTTC.

This chain connects TRBV6-1 to TRBJ2-1, with TRBD1 matching over 9 bases. The CDR3 runs 14 residues. CDR1 MNHNS and CDR2 SASEGT come from the germline V gene. After removal of 6 bases from V and 9 bases from J, the junction contained 9 bases not matched to a gene. The CDR3, as DNA: TGTGCCAGCAGCCTAAGACAGGGGGAAGCTGAGCAGTTCTTC. The encoded protein is CASSLRQGEAEQFF.

The chain combines TRBV29-1 with TRBJ1-2; no definite D call. V was shortened by 6 bases and J by 7 bases, with 18 bases between the two germline ends. CDR1 is SQVTM and CDR2 is ANQGSEA in the germline V gene. CDR3 length: 13 amino acids. The DNA of the CDR3 is TGCAGCGTCCTCCCGACTCTTGTGGCTGGCTACACCTTC. Translated, it gives CSVLPTLVAGYTF.

The chain joins TRBV6-5 to TRBJ1-2; tentatively, D is TRBD1 (5 bases). The V gene lost 5 bases and the J gene lost 8 bases, with 21 bases spanning the gap. There are 15 residues in the CDR3. CDR1 is MNHEY and CDR2 is SVGAGI in the germline V gene. The CDR3 sequence is CASSPGVQTAGGYTF. The CDR3 DNA reads as TGTGCCAGCAGTCCCGGAGTTCAGACAGCGGGCGGCTACACCTTC.

This chain joins TRBV7-9 and TRBJ1-5; D uncertain. In germline, CDR1 is SEHNR, CDR2 FQNEAQ (reference sequence). The CDR3 totals 17 residues. V lost 2 bases to trimming and J lost 2 bases, with 16 bases between them. CDR3 sequence reads: CASSLSMSSMGNQPQHF. The CDR3 nucleotides are TGTGCCAGCAGCTTATCAATGAGCTCTATGGGCAATCAGCCCCAGCATTTT.

This chain links TRBV6-1 with TRBJ1-2; TRBD1 agrees at 9 bases. The CDR3 has 14 residues. V was clipped by 6 bases and J by 6 bases; unmatched bases: 8. Germline V lookup: CDR1 MNHNS, CDR2 SASEGT. DNA of the CDR3: TGTGCCAGCAGCTTAACAGGGGGCGTCGATGGCTACACCTTC. Protein product: CASSLTGGVDGYTF.